This T cell receptor beta chain was recovered during a study of early T cells in non-severe SARS-CoV-2 infection (dated by TCRdb to the early 2020s). Broadly, across the study: Because TCR sequencing was done on bulk RNA from unsorted whole blood, the alpha and beta chains could not be paired. The paper as a whole reports these results and caveats: VDJdb matching was skewed toward anti-spike CD8 responses, so virus-specific expansions were likely underestimated and private and CD4 specificities were missed.

CDR1 SGHRS and CDR2 YFSETQ are derived from the germline V gene. From V the trimming removes 4 bases and from J it removes 7 bases, while the gene matches leave 7 bases of the junction unaccounted for. CDR3 length: 13 amino acids, cysteine to phenylalanine. CDR3 DNA only is kept here, 39 bases in frame from base 1. Notes on this clonotype: What antigen it recognizes has not been identified. Base qualities are not provided; no much larger clone lies one nucleotide away.

Set within a cohort of healthcare workers in London, UK, this nested case-control study involved weekly PCR testing of nasopharyngeal swabs along with blood sampling. Between 23 and 31 March 2020, the week of the UK lockdown, healthcare workers were enrolled and then followed up weekly for as long as 16 weeks. Receptors were amplified or captured by 5' RACE. Sequenced on a NextSeq 500. Unique molecular identifiers were attached to individual cDNA molecules in the TCR library protocol so that sequencing error and PCR bias could be corrected. Sequencing covered both TCR alpha and beta chains, and within each sample the abundances of alpha and beta sequences were tightly co-correlated. On the study's bioinformatics: Decombinator V4 was used to perform V gene, J gene and CDR3 annotation of TCR sequences. Expanded TCRs were defined as changing significantly between any two time points under a Poisson model with p below 0.0001. TCR abundances were normalised to the total number of TCRs sequenced per sample and were expressed as counts per million. MAIT TCRs were defined by TRAV1-2 paired with TRAJ12, TRAJ20 or TRAJ33, and iNKT TCRs by TRAV10 paired with TRAJ18. VDJdb, accessed 1 November 2021, was searched for CMV, EBV and SARS-CoV-2 annotated TCRs, with TCRs annotated for multiple antigens excluded. Starting from the raw public reads, TCRdb applied fastp trimming at Q25, assembled clones with MiXCR and retained in-frame beta chains. Duplicate CDR3 protein sequences are folded into a single record with the most common DNA and genes. The V and J calls were not made by the authors but by TCRdb's processing. This sample comprises approximately 70,000 distinct CDR3 sequences, 11% of them detected only once. 5.7% of the sample lies in the top ten.

Here the sequenced sample was whole blood, taken at baseline. Recombination connected TRBV5-1 to TRBJ2-7; TRBD1 fits 8 bases in the junction. The sequence derives from an adult who was a healthcare worker with PCR-confirmed SARS-CoV-2 infection or an uninfected control (not recorded which). The nucleotides are TGCGCCAGCAGCAGCAGGACAGGGCTGGAGCAGTACTTC. Its protein reads: CASSSRTGLEQYF.